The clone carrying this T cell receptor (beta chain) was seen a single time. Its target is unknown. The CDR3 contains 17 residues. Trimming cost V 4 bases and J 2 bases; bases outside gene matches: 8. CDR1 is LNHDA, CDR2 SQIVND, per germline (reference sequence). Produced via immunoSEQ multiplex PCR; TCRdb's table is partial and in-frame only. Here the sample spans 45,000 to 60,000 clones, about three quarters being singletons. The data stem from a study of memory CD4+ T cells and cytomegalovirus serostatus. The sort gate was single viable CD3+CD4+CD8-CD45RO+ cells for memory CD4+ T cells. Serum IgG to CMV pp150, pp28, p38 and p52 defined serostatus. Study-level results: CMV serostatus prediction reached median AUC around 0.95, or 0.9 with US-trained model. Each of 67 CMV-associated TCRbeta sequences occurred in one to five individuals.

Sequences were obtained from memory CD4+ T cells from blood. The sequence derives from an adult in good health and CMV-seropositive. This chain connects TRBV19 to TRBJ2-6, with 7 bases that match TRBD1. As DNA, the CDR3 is TGTGCCAGTAGTAGGGGATTTGGACAGGCTGGGGCCAACGTCCTGACTTTC. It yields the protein CASSRGFGQAGANVLTF. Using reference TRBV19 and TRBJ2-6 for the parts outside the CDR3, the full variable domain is DGGITQSPKYLFRKEGQNVTLSCEQNLNHDAMYWYRQDPGQGLRLIYYSQIVNDFQKGDIAEGYSVSREKKESFPLTVTSAQKNPTAFYLCASSRGFGQAGANVLTFGAGSRLTVL.